The next 27 T cell receptor beta chains were all read from a single sample in a study of naive and memory T cell subsets. Amplification of ligated cDNA took four PCR rounds with SP2 and nested alpha and beta constant primers. TCRdb reprocessed the 5' RACE reads via MiXCR and lists one record per CDR3 protein. The sample holds about 48,000 distinct CDR3 sequences; 4.7% are singletons and the top ten take approximately 0.84%. The library had UMIs added by 3' ligation of an oligonucleotide to TCR cDNA. These receptors all come from a female donor in good health.

This clonotype was detected ten times or more. V and J are TRBV30 and TRBJ2-2; unclear D gene. The CDR3 consists of 11 residues. V was trimmed by 0 bases and J by 9 bases, leaving 5 bases between them. Germline-derived CDR1 and CDR2 are GTSNPN and SVGIG (reference sequence). CDR3 amino acids: CAWSVRRELFF. CDR3 nucleotides: TGTGCCTGGAGTGTCAGGCGGGAGCTGTTTTTT. Variable domain in full (rest from reference TRBV30 and TRBJ2-2): SQTIHQWPATLVQPVGSPLSLECTVEGTSNPNLYWYRQAAGRGLQLLFYSVGIGQISSEVPQNLSASRPQDRQFILSSKKLLLSDSGFYLCAWSVRRELFFGEGSRLTVL.

The table lists this clonotype with many counts. J is TRBJ2-6 and V is TRBV4-3; D possibly uses TRBD1 or TRBD2 (5 bases each). This CDR3 comprises 17 residues. The ends were cut back, 4 bases at V and 4 bases at J, with 17 bases in the middle. Germline V lookup: CDR1 LGHNA, CDR2 YSLEER. This CDR3 reads CASSLSSGTWGANVLTF. In DNA, the CDR3 is TGCGCCAGCAGCCTCTCGTCCGGGACGTGGGGGGCCAACGTCCTGACTTTC.

Ten or more counts support this clonotype. The chain links TRBV6-2 or TRBV6-3 to TRBJ2-1; D is perhaps TRBD2 (6 bases). This CDR3 is built from 17 residues. V dropped 0 bases and J dropped 3 bases, with 15 bases sitting between them. Per the germline V gene, CDR1 is MNHEY and CDR2 is SVGEGT. In nucleotides, the CDR3 is TGTGCCAGCAGTTACTCGAGTGTCCCGGACTACTACAATGAGCAGTTCTTC. It encodes CASSYSSVPDYYNEQFF.

The sample holds many counts of this clonotype. The genes are TRBV10-3 and TRBJ2-5, with no clear D. CDR3 length: 11 amino acids. Per germline, CDR1 ENHRY and CDR2 SYGVKD. Trimming pared 6 bases from V and 2 bases from J, leaving 4 bases between. CDR3 protein: CAISEQETQYF. CDR3 sequence (DNA): TGTGCCATCAGCGAACAAGAGACCCAGTACTTC.

This clonotype occurred many times. The chain is built from TRBV29-1 and TRBJ2-7, with D possibly being TRBD2 (5 bases). V lost 5 bases, J lost 2 bases, and 13 bases lay in between. In germline, CDR1 is SQVTM, CDR2 ANQGSEA. The CDR3 has 13 residues. The CDR3 reads CSVTQSGTYEQYF. As DNA, the CDR3 is TGCAGCGTTACTCAGAGCGGAACCTACGAGCAGTACTTC.

The table lists this clonotype with many counts. The V gene is TRBV5-6, the J gene TRBJ2-5, with D perhaps given as TRBD1 or TRBD2 (6 bases each). The CDR3 totals 15 residues. V was clipped by 0 bases and J by 7 bases, with 16 bases between them. Germline V gene sequence: CDR1 SGHDT, CDR2 YYEEEE. The CDR3 region is CASSLGSGALGTQYF. The CDR3 nucleotides are TGTGCCAGCAGCTTGGGATCGGGGGCCCTGGGGACCCAGTACTTC.

About this clonotype itself: A much larger clone differs from this one at a single base, so this may be a read error. The chain has TRBV3-1 and TRBJ2-1, with D perhaps given as TRBD1 or TRBD2 (5 bases each). The CDR3 has 13 residues. The V gene lost 8 bases and the J gene lost 8 bases, with 16 bases spanning the gap. CDR1 is LGHDT, CDR2 YNNKEL, per germline (reference sequence). The CDR3 region is CASGGTRSYEQFF. For the CDR3, the DNA is TGTGCCAGCGGTGGGACCCGATCCTATGAGCAGTTCTTC.

This clonotype was recorded many times. The CDR3 DNA reads TGTGCCAGCAGCTTAGGAGCAGGGGGTCGGTCCTACGAGCAGTACTTC. Translating gives CASSLGAGGRSYEQYF. V is TRBV7-9 and J is TRBJ2-7; 7 bases align to TRBD1. This CDR3 contains 16 residues. V was clipped by 1 base and J by 1 base; unmatched bases: 7. Germline loops: CDR1 SEHNR, CDR2 FQNEAQ (reference sequence).

This clonotype was recorded many times. The chain couples TRBV9 to TRBJ1-1; D gene unclear. CDR1 is SGDLS, CDR2 YYNGEE, per germline. CDR3 length: 14 residues. The V end lost 1 base, the J end lost 1 base, and 8 bases lay between the germline ends. CDR3 residues: CASSVQSGNTEAFF. In DNA, the CDR3 is TGTGCCAGCAGCGTACAAAGCGGGAACACTGAAGCTTTCTTT.

This clonotype was seen repeatedly, ten times or more. This chain uses TRBV28 with TRBJ2-7; perhaps TRBD1 as D (6 bases). This CDR3 has 14 amino acids. Germline loops: CDR1 MDHEN, CDR2 SYDVKM. V was shortened by 11 bases and J by 7 bases, with 24 bases between the two germline ends. DNA for the CDR3: TGTGCCTCCGCCCTTGAACAGGGAAGACGGGAGCAGTACTTC. It specifies CASALEQGRREQYF.

The chain uses TRBV28 and TRBJ2-5; perhaps TRBD1 as D (6 bases). There are 14 residues in the CDR3. V lost 4 bases and J 4 bases, leaving 13 bases between the germline ends. CDR1 and CDR2 from the germline V gene are MDHEN and SYDVKM. The CDR3 protein is CASSSRQVGETQYF. Here the CDR3 DNA reads TGTGCCAGCAGTTCGCGACAGGTCGGAGAGACCCAGTACTTC.

This clonotype has at least ten counts. The chain combines TRBV10-3 with TRBJ1-1; D is unclear. Trimming removed 6 bases from V and 7 bases from J, with 9 bases in between. Germline lookup yields CDR1 ENHRY and CDR2 SYGVKD. CDR3 size: 11 residues. This chain's CDR3 is CAISFRDEAFF. The DNA of the CDR3 is TGTGCCATCAGCTTCCGGGATGAAGCTTTCTTT.

This clonotype appeared many times. This chain joins TRBV5-1 and TRBJ1-2; TRBD1 matches 8 bases. The CDR3 length is 14 residues. The trim removed 4 bases at V and 4 bases at J, leaving 6 bases unmatched. In germline, CDR1 is SGHRS, CDR2 YFSETQ. CDR3 sequence (DNA): TGCGCCAGCAGCCTGGGACAGGCAAGCTATGGCTACACCTTC. Its translation: CASSLGQASYGYTF.

There are many counts of this clonotype. The CDR3 loop reads CASSQTDTQYF. The CDR3 region has the DNA TGCGCCAGCAGCCAAACAGATACGCAGTATTTT. V and J are TRBV4-1 and TRBJ2-3; D is unresolved. V was cut by 2 bases and J by 3 bases, with 0 bases left in between. Germline V CDR1 and CDR2: MGHRA, YSYEKL. This CDR3 has 11 residues.

This clonotype was seen at least ten times. V usage is TRBV6-2 or TRBV6-3 and J usage is TRBJ2-7; D may be TRBD1 or TRBD2 (5 bases each). Between the trimmed V and J ends, which lost 7 bases and 0 bases, there was a span of 13 bases. Germline-derived CDR1 and CDR2 are MNHEY and SVGEGT. The CDR3 has 14 residues. The CDR3 DNA reads as TGTGCCAGCATGGCCTGGGACGGCTCCTACGAGCAGTACTTC. Translating it yields CASMAWDGSYEQYF.

This clonotype was counted ten times or more. CDR3 region: CAWSKSFHSYNEQFF. The CDR3 DNA sequence: TGTGCCTGGAGCAAGAGTTTTCACTCCTACAATGAGCAGTTCTTC. The genes are TRBV30 and TRBJ2-1, with D unresolved. This CDR3 is 15 amino acids long. The germline V and J ends were trimmed by 3 bases and 0 bases, with 12 bases remaining between them. Germline values: CDR1 GTSNPN, CDR2 SVGIG (reference sequence).

Notes on this clonotype: A much larger clone differs by one base, so this may be a read error. The chain has TRBV12-3 or TRBV12-4 and TRBJ1-1; possible D gene TRBD1, 5 bases. The CDR3 covers 15 residues. With 1 base removed from V and 7 bases from J, the gap between germline ends came to 16 bases. The CDR3 here is CASSLGGVGGDEAFF. CDR3 DNA: TGTGCCAGCAGTTTAGGGGGCGTGGGGGGTGATGAAGCTTTCTTT.

A note on this clonotype: A much larger clone sits a single nucleotide away, making a read error possible. The chain uses TRBV6-5 and TRBJ2-7; D gene ambiguous. Between the trimmed V and J ends, which lost 6 bases and 6 bases, there was a span of 24 bases. Germline CDR1 is MNHEY and CDR2 is SVGAGI. The length of the CDR3 is 16 residues. The chain's CDR3 is CASRPSPVGFWGEQYF. The CDR3, as DNA: TGTGCCAGCAGACCGTCCCCTGTAGGGTTTTGGGGCGAGCAGTACTTC.

This clonotype was counted ten times or more. This chain's CDR3 is CSVPVRPTDTQYF. The DNA for the CDR3 is TGCAGTGTTCCCGTCAGGCCCACAGATACGCAGTATTTT. V usage is TRBV20-1 and J usage is TRBJ2-3; D remains ambiguous. Between the trimmed V and J ends, which lost 7 bases and 2 bases, there was a span of 13 bases. The CDR3 spans 13 residues. CDR1 is DFQATT and CDR2 is SNEGSKA in the germline V gene (reference sequence).

This clonotype was observed at least ten times. The gene calls are TRBV18 and TRBJ2-6; TRBD1 matches 7 bases. J lost 0 bases, V lost 1 base, and 12 bases had no gene match. The CDR3 has 20 residues. Germline assignment: CDR1 KGHSH and CDR2 LQKENI. The CDR3 coding sequence is TGTGCCAGCTCACCACTACGCCCGGGACAGATATTCTCTGGGGCCAACGTCCTGACTTTC. Translation gives CASSPLRPGQIFSGANVLTF.

Ten or more counts support this clonotype. The chain couples TRBV6-2 or TRBV6-3 to TRBJ2-3, with TRBD1 matching 11 bases. In germline, CDR1 is MNHEY, CDR2 SVGEGT. The V gene end was trimmed by 6 bases and the J gene end by 3 bases; junction bases not matched to a gene: 5. This CDR3 contains 15 residues. CDR3 in amino acids: CASSPGQGATDTQYF. CDR3 nucleotide sequence: TGTGCCAGCAGCCCTGGACAGGGGGCAACAGATACGCAGTATTTT.

This clonotype was counted at least ten times. This sequence joins TRBV7-9 and TRBJ2-1; 11 bases are a match to TRBD2. Germline-derived CDR1 and CDR2 are SEHNR and FQNEAQ (reference sequence). Trimming cost V 3 bases and J 7 bases; bases outside gene matches: 2. The CDR3 runs 14 residues. CDR3 nucleotide sequence: TGTGCCAGCAGCTTGGCTAGCGGGAGGAATGAGCAGTTCTTC. Its translation is CASSLASGRNEQFF.

This clonotype came up a few times. The V call is TRBV12-3 or TRBV12-4, the J call TRBJ2-2; 7 bases map to TRBD1. The CDR3 runs to 15 residues. The V gene end was trimmed by 3 bases and the J gene end by 2 bases; junction bases not matched to a gene: 3. CDR3 protein: CASSFGDRNTGELFF. The CDR3 nucleotides are TGTGCCAGCAGTTTTGGGGACAGAAACACCGGGGAGCTGTTTTTT.

This clonotype was recorded at least ten times. The chain joins TRBV11-1 to TRBJ2-1; D unclear. The ends were cut back, 4 bases at V and 6 bases at J, with 7 bases in the middle. The CDR3 covers 12 residues. Germline CDR1 SGHAT, CDR2 FQDESV (reference sequence). The CDR3 is CASSSSINEQFF. The DNA of the CDR3 is TGTGCCAGCAGCTCCAGCATCAATGAGCAGTTCTTC.

This chain links TRBV11-2 with TRBJ1-6; no firm D call. The V end lost 1 base, the J end lost 5 bases, and 12 bases lay between the germline ends. Per the germline V gene, CDR1 is SGHAT and CDR2 is FQNNGV. The CDR3 length is 16 residues. CDR3 bases: TGTGCCAGCAGCTTAGGATACCGCCAGAATAATTCACCCCTCCACTTT. This sequence encodes CASSLGYRQNNSPLHF.

Ten or more counts support this clonotype. J is TRBJ2-7 and V is TRBV6-5, with TRBD2 identical over 9 bases. Germline lookup yields CDR1 MNHEY and CDR2 SVGAGI. The CDR3 covers 14 residues. V dropped 2 bases and J dropped 2; count of bases not matched to a gene: 1. The CDR3 is CASSYASGTYEQYF. CDR3 bases: TGTGCCAGCAGTTACGCTAGCGGGACCTACGAGCAGTACTTC.

This clonotype was detected only a few times. The chain couples TRBV12-3 or TRBV12-4 to TRBJ1-5; D gene unclear. The CDR3 is 14 residues long. V shed 5 bases and J shed 5 bases, with 13 bases lying between them. The CDR3 coding sequence is TGTGCCAGCAGTGTTGCGGCCGGGGATCAGCCCCAGCATTTT. Translating it yields CASSVAAGDQPQHF.